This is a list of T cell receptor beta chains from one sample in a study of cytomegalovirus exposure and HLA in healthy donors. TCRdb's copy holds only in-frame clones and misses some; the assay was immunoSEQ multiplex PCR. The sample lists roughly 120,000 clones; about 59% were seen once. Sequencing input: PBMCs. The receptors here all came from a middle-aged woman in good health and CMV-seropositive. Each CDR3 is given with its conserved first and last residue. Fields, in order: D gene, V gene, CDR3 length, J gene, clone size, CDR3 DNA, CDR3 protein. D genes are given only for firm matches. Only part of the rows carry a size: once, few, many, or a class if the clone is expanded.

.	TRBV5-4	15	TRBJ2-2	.	TGTGCCAGCAGCGACGGAGGGGCGGACACCGGGGAGCTGTTTTTT	CASSDGGADTGELFF
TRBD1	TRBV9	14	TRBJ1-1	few	TGTGCCAGCAGCGCCACAGGGGTGGGCACTGAAGCTTTCTTT	CASSATGVGTEAFF
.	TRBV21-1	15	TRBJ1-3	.	TGTGCCAGCAGCAAAGACACCTGCTCTGGAAACACCATATATTTT	CASSKDTCSGNTIYF
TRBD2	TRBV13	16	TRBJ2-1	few	TGTGCCAGCAGCAGAGGAAGAGGACTAGCGAGTAATGAGCAGTTCTTC	CASSRGRGLASNEQFF
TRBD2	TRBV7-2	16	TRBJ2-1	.	TGTGCCAGCAGCCTTCTTGGCGCGGGAGTTACTGGTGAGCAGTTCTTC	CASSLLGAGVTGEQFF
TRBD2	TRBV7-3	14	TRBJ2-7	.	TGTGCCAGCAGCTTAAAAGCGGGGGAATACGAGCAGTACTTC	CASSLKAGEYEQYF
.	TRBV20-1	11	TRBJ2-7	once	TGCAGTGCTAAGGAGGACTACGAGCAGTACTTC	CSAKEDYEQYF
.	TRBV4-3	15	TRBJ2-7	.	TGCGCCAGCAGCCAAGGGAGGGGTACCTGGTACGAGCAGTACTTC	CASSQGRGTWYEQYF
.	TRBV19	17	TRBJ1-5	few	TGTGCCAGTAGTATATTATTCGGAGGGCGATCCCGGCAGCCCCAGCATTTT	CASSILFGGRSRQPQHF
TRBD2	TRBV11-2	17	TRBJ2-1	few	TGTGCCAGCACCGGGACTAGCGGAGACCTTCCCTACAATGAGCAGTTCTTC	CASTGTSGDLPYNEQFF
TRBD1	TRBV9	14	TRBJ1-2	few	TGTGCCAGCAGCGTCGGGACAGCTAACTATGGCTACACCTTC	CASSVGTANYGYTF
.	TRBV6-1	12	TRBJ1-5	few	TGTGCCAGCAGTGACGGGAGTCAGCCCCAGCATTTT	CASSDGSQPQHF
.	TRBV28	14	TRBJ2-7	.	TGTGCCAGCAGTTTTAGGCAGGGCACCTACGAGCAGTACTTC	CASSFRQGTYEQYF
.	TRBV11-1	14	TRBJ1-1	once	TGTGCCAGCAGCTTATACAGTGTGAACACTGAAGCTTTCTTT	CASSLYSVNTEAFF
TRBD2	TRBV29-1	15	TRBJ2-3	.	TGCAGCGCGCTTCTAGCGGGAGTTTTCGCAGATACGCAGTATTTT	CSALLAGVFADTQYF
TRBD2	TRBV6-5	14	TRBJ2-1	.	TGTGCCAGCCAGGCCCAGCGGGGATACAATGAGCAGTTCTTC	CASQAQRGYNEQFF
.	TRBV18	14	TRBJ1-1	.	TGTGCCAGCTCACCAGGCCAGGTTGACACTGAAGCTTTCTTT	CASSPGQVDTEAFF
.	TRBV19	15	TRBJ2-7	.	TGTGCCAGTAGTATAAATTCCGGGAGTGTCTACGAGCAGTACTTC	CASSINSGSVYEQYF
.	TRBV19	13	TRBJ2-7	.	.	CASSWGTGAPAVF
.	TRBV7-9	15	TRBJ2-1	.	TGTGCCAGCAGCCCCCTGGGCAGGACCTACAATGAGCAGTTCTTC	CASSPLGRTYNEQFF
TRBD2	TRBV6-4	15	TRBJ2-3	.	TGTGCCAGCAGTGAGGAGACTAGCGGCACAGATACGCAGTATTTT	CASSEETSGTDTQYF
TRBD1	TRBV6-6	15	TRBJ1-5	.	TGTGCCAGCAGTAATCAGGGGGCTGCAAATCAGCCCCAGCATTTT	CASSNQGAANQPQHF
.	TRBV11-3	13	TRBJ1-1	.	TGTGCCAGCAGCTATTACAGGAGCACTGAAGCTTTCTTT	CASSYYRSTEAFF
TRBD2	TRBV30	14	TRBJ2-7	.	TGTGCCTGGACCGCCGGGACTAGAATCTACGAGCAGTACTTC	CAWTAGTRIYEQYF
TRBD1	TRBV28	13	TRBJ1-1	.	TGTGCCAGCAGTTCCGGACAGGACACTGAAGCTTTCTTT	CASSSGQDTEAFF
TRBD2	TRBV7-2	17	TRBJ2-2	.	TGTGCCAGCAGCTTAGCGGTTGTGACTAGCGACACCGGGGAGCTGTTTTTT	CASSLAVVTSDTGELFF
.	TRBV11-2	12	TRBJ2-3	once	TGTGCCAGCAGCAAACAGGGAGATACGCAGTATTTT	CASSKQGDTQYF
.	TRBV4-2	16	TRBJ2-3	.	TGTGCCAGCAGCCAAGGTCGCCTAGCTAGCACAGATACGCAGTATTTT	CASSQGRLASTDTQYF
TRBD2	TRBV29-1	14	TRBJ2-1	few	TGCAGCGTTGAAGGGGGAGGGGCTTACAATGAGCAGTTCTTC	CSVEGGGAYNEQFF
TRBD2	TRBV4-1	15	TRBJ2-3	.	TGCGCCAGCAGCCAGGCCGGGACTAGCGCGAATACGCAGTATTTT	CASSQAGTSANTQYF
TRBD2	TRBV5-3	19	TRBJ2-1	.	TGTGCCAGAAGCTACCCGGCAGGTGTAGCGGGGAGTGGATACAATGAGCAGTTCTTC	CARSYPAGVAGSGYNEQFF
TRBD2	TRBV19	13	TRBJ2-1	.	TGTGCCATTCGGACTAGCGGGAACAATGAGCAGTTCTTC	CAIRTSGNNEQFF
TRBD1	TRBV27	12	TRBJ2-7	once	TGTGCCAGCAGTGACAGGGCCTACGAGCAGTACTTC	CASSDRAYEQYF
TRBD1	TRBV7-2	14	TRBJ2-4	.	TGTGCCAGCAGCTTAGACATAAGGGGGCCCCGTTCATTTTTC	CASSLDIRGPRSFF
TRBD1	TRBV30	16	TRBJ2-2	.	TGTGCCTGGAGTGTTTCTCGGACAGGGGTACCCGGGGAGCTGTTTTTT	CAWSVSRTGVPGELFF
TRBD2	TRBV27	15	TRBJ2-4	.	TGTGCCAGCAGCTCTAGCGGGAGTATGGGAAACATTCAGTACTTC	CASSSSGSMGNIQYF
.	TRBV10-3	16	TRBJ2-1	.	TGTGCCATCAGCCGGACTTTAAACGGGCAAGACGATGAGCAGTTCTTC	CAISRTLNGQDDEQFF
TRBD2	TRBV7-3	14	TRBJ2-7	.	TGTGCCAGCAGCCGGGGACTAGCGGGAGACGAGCAGTACTTC	CASSRGLAGDEQYF
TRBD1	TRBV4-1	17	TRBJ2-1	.	TGCGCCAGCAGCCCTTTCGACGGGACAGGGGGCTACAATGAGCAGTTCTTC	CASSPFDGTGGYNEQFF
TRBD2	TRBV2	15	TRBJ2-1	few	TGTGCCAGCAGTCGGACTAGCGGTTCCTACAATGAGCAGTTCTTC	CASSRTSGSYNEQFF
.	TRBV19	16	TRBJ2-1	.	TGTGCCAGTAGTGCAAATAGCGGAACCTCCTACAATGAGCAGTTCTTC	CASSANSGTSYNEQFF
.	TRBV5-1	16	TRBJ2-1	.	TGCGCCAGCAGCTTTTTCCGGGACACCCTAGGAAATGAGCAGTTCTTC	CASSFFRDTLGNEQFF
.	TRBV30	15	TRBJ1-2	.	TGTGCCTGGACGTTTCGACGGAGGGCTAACTATGGCTACACCTTC	CAWTFRRRANYGYTF
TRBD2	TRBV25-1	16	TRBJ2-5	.	TGTGCCAGTAACCCCACCGGGACTAGGATCCAAGAGACCCAGTACTTC	CASNPTGTRIQETQYF
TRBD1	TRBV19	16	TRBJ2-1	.	TGTGCCAGTAGTATAGGAACAGGGGCCGCCTACAATGAGCAGTTCTTC	CASSIGTGAAYNEQFF
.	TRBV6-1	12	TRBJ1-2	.	TGTGCCAGCCGCGCAGGGAACTATGGCTACACCTTC	CASRAGNYGYTF
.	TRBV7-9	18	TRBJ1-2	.	TGTGCCAGCAGCTTAGGCGATAGTATGGCAGGGCTAAACTATGGCTACACCTTC	CASSLGDSMAGLNYGYTF
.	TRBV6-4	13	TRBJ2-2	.	TGTGCCAGCAGAATGGACTTCACCGGGGAGCTGTTTTTT	CASRMDFTGELFF
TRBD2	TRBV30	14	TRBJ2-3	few	TGTGCCTGGAGTATTAGCGGGGGCACAGATACGCAGTATTTT	CAWSISGGTDTQYF
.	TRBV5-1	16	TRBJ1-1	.	TGCGCCAGCAGCTTGGAGGCAGGCGAATTGAACACTGAAGCTTTCTTT	CASSLEAGELNTEAFF
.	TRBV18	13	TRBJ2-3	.	TGTGCCAGCTCACCAGGCCCCACAGATACGCAGTATTTT	CASSPGPTDTQYF
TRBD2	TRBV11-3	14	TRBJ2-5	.	TGTGCCAGCAGCTTAGACCGGACTAGTGAGACCCAGTACTTC	CASSLDRTSETQYF
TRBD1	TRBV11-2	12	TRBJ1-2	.	TGTGCCACCGAAGGACAGGGGGCTAGTGGCACCTTC	CATEGQGASGTF
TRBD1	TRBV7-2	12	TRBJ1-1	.	TGTGCCAGCAGCATAGGGGGCGTCTACGCTTTCTTT	CASSIGGVYAFF
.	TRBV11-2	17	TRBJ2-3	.	TGTGCCAGCAGCTTCCCCATGGGGGGAGTGGGCACAGATACGCAGTATTTT	CASSFPMGGVGTDTQYF
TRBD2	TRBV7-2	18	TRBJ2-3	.	TGTGCCAGCAGCTTAAAAGGACTAGCGGGAGCGGGCACAGATACGCAGTATTTT	CASSLKGLAGAGTDTQYF
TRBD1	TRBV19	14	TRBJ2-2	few	TGTGCCAGTAAATTGAGGGGGCGATTCGGGGAGCTGTTTTTT	CASKLRGRFGELFF
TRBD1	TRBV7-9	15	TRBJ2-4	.	TGTGCCAGCAGCGTTCAGGGACAGGGGTTAAACATTCAGTACTTC	CASSVQGQGLNIQYF